The clone carrying this T cell receptor (beta chain) occurred many times. These data are taken from a study of human T cells and chemical hapten exposure. The library put unique molecular identifiers onto individual cDNA molecules. TCRdb re-analysed the RACE reads in MiXCR, keeping a single row per CDR3 protein. This sample yields roughly 260,000 distinct CDR3 sequences, of which more than 6.5% are seen a single time; 2% to 3% belongs to the top ten. The time point here: pre-sensitization, week 0. As to treatment: therapeutic diphenylcyclopropenone sensitization with weekly scalp DPC. Ahead of each patch test application, blood was drawn. The CDR3 has 11 residues. The V gene's germline CDR1 is MNHEY and CDR2 SVGEGT. V was pared by 5 bases and J by 7 bases, with 9 bases between.

V usage is TRBV6-2 or TRBV6-3 and J usage is TRBJ2-7; unclear D gene. Specimen: whole blood, collected in connection with sensitization to the hapten diphenylcyclopropenone (DPC). The receptor was isolated from a middle-aged woman with alopecia areata. Some clones in this sample may be carry-over from other donors' samples. The chain's CDR3 is CASSRALEQYF. DNA for the CDR3: TGTGCCAGCAGTCGAGCCCTGGAGCAGTACTTC.